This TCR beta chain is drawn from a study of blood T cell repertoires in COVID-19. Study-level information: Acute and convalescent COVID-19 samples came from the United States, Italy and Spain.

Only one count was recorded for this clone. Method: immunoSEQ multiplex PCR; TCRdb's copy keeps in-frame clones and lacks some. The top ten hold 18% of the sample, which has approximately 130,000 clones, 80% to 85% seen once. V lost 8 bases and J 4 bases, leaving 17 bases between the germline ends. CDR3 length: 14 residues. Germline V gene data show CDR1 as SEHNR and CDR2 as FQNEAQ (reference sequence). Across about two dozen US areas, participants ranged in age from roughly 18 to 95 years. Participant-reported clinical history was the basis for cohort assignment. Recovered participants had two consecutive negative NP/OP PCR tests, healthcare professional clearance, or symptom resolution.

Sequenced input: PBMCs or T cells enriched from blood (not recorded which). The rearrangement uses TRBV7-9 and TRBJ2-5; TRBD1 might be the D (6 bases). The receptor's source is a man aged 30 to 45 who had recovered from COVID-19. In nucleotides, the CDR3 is TGTGCCAGCGCCCCGGGCAGGGGCGTAGAGACCCAGTACTTC. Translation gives CASAPGRGVETQYF.